This T cell receptor beta chain was retrieved from a study of beta chain features in type 1 diabetes. All of the isolated RNA was reverse transcribed, so expressed TCRB transcripts were sequenced. Here immunoSEQ multiplex PCR was the method, and the copy in TCRdb shows in-frame clones only, minus some. The data show approximately 380,000 clones, more than 12% seen once. Germline V gives CDR1 SGHRS, CDR2 YFSETQ. The CDR3 is 14 amino acids. V lost 0 bases to trimming and J lost 1 base, with 5 bases between them. Turning to this clone: Its antigen is unidentified.

Study-level points and caveats: For Type 1 diabetes patients, all four CD4+ subsets carried TCRB CDR3s that were moderately but significantly shorter. Junctions at VDJ sites from type 1 diabetes patients had fewer insertions and more deletions. Comparison showed that naive, central memory and Treg TCRB repertoires appeared more similar among patients than among healthy donors.

Over 95% purity was reached by all sorted populations. The clonotype originates from a woman aged 18-29 years in good health. The chain recombines TRBV5-1 with TRBJ1-3; D remains ambiguous. Input material: naive CD4+ T cells from blood. This CDR3 is CASSLGSSGNTIYF. In nucleotides, the CDR3 is TGCGCCAGCAGCTTGGGCAGTTCTGGAAACACCATATATTTT.